This T cell receptor (beta chain) was obtained from a study of blood T cell repertoires in COVID-19. Study-level background: Material from acute and convalescent COVID-19 was sourced from the United States, Italy and Spain.

Germline assignment: CDR1 MGHRA and CDR2 YSYEKL. The ends lost 3 bases at V and 2 bases at J; junction bases unmatched: 8. The CDR3 contains 17 residues. In the original analysis: Counts of nucleated cells, estimated from reference gene primer amplification, were obtained. Sequencing used immunoSEQ multiplex PCR; TCRdb keeps in-frame clones, though not all of them. V and J calls and clone size are those listed in that table; D and trimming were worked out from the DNA. The table has 200,000 to 300,000 clones, roughly 86% seen once. The receptor comes from a man aged 80 or over with acute or convalescent COVID-19. Material for sequencing was peripheral blood. The rearrangement uses TRBV4-1 and TRBJ2-2; 8 positions match TRBD2. The CDR3 nucleotides are TGCGCCAGCAGCCACGATACTAGCGGTTCTAACACCGGGGAGCTGTTTTTT. Amino acids: CASSHDTSGSNTGELFF.